This entry concerns a single TCR beta chain. The record originates from a study of blood T cell repertoires in COVID-19. For the study at large: Samples of COVID-19 (acute and convalescent) were obtained from the United States, Italy and Spain.

The data were produced by immunoSEQ multiplex PCR, yet TCRdb's version contains in-frame clones alone and is incomplete. In the table there are about 310,000 clones, 89% of which are singletons. The V gene lost 9 bases and the J gene lost 0 bases, with 12 bases spanning the gap. The CDR3 contains 14 residues. Per germline, CDR1 LNHDA and CDR2 SQIVND (reference sequence). Sequenced sample: PBMCs or T cells enriched from blood (not recorded which). The clonotype comes from a middle-aged woman who had recovered from COVID-19. The chain uses TRBV19 and TRBJ1-3; a possible D gene is TRBD1 (6 bases). CDR3 in DNA: TGTGCCAGCCTGAGGGGGGGCTCTGGAAACACCATATATTTT. Its translation: CASLRGGSGNTIYF.